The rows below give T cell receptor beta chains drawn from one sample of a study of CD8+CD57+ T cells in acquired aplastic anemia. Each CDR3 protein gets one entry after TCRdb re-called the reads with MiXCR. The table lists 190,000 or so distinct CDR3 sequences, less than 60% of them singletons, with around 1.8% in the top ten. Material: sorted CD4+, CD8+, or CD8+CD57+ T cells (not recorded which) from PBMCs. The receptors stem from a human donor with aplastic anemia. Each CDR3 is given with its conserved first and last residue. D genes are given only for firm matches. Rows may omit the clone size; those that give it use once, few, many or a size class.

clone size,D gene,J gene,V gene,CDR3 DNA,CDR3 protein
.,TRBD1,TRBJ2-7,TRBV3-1,TGTGCCAGCAGCCAAGATTTGTACAGGGGGGCCTACGAGCAGTACTTC,CASSQDLYRGAYEQYF
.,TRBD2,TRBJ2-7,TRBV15,TGTGCCACCAGCAGAGATAGCGGGACTAGCGAGCAGTACTTC,CATSRDSGTSEQYF
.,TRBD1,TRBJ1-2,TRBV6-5,TGTGCCAGCAGTTACGGGGACAGATCTAACTATGGCTACACCTTC,CASSYGDRSNYGYTF
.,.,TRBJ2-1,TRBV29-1,TGCAGCGTCGAATGGCTAGTGGCAACCCTCAATGAGCAGTTCTTC,CSVEWLVATLNEQFF
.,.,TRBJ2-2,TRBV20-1,TGCAGTGCTAGACGGAGCCGGGACTCCTTCGGAGAGCTGTTTTTT,CSARRSRDSFGELFF
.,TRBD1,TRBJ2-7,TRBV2,TGTGCCAGCAGGGGACAGACGTCTGCTTACGAGCAGTACTTC,CASRGQTSAYEQYF
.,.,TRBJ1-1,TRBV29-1,TGCAGCGTTATTGGGGGGAACACTGAAGCTTTCTTT,CSVIGGNTEAFF
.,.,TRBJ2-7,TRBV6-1,TGTGCCAGCAGCCCTACCGACGGTCCTGGGGAGCAGTACTTC,CASSPTDGPGEQYF
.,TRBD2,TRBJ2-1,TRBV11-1,TGTGCCAGCAGCTTAGCTACTAGCGGGCCCTACAATGAGCAGTTCTTC,CASSLATSGPYNEQFF
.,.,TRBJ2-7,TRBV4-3,TGCGCCAGCAGCCAGCTCCCGGGCTACGAGCAGTACTTC,CASSQLPGYEQYF
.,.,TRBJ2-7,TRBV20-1,TGCAATGCTAGCTTGCTAGACTACGAGCAGTACTTC,CNASLLDYEQYF
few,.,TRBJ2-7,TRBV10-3,TGTGCCATCAGTGGAGAGGCAGGGTCAGACGAGCAGTACTTC,CAISGEAGSDEQYF
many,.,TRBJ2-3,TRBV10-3,TGTGCCATCAGTGAATCCTCGGGGTCGCGGCTGGGTACGCAGTATTTT,CAISESSGSRLGTQYF
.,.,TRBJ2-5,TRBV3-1,TGTGCCAGCAGCCAAAGGTTTGCGGGACAAGAGACCCAGTACTTC,CASSQRFAGQETQYF
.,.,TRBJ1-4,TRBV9,TGTGCCAGCAGCGTACAAGGACGGGCGGAAAAACTGTTTTTT,CASSVQGRAEKLFF
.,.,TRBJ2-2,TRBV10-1,TGCGCCAGCACCCCGGGACAGAACACCGGGGAGCTGTTTTTT,CASTPGQNTGELFF
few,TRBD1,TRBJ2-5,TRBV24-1,TGTGCCACCAGTGATCTGACAGGGAACCAAGAGACCCAGTACTTC,CATSDLTGNQETQYF
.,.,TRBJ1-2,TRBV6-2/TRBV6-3,TGTGCCACGACAGCCGGGGGAGGCTACACCTTC,CATTAGGGYTF
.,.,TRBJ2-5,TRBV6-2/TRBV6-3,TGTGCCAGCAGTTGGAGAGTACAAGAGACCCAGTACTTC,CASSWRVQETQYF
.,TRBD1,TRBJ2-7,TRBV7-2,TGTGCCAGCAGCTTACCAGACAGGGAGACCTACGAGCAGTACTTC,CASSLPDRETYEQYF
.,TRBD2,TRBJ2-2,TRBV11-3,TGTGCCAGCAGCTTTCGGACTAGCGGGATCGGGGAGCTGTTTTTT,CASSFRTSGIGELFF
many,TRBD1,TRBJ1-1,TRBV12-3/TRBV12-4,TGTGCCAGCAGTTTTGGTCTGTTATCGACAGGGTCGAGCACTGAAGCTTTCTTT,CASSFGLLSTGSSTEAFF
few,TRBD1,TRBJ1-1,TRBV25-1,TGTGCCAGCAGTGACATCAGGGGGTTCAGGGCTTTCTTT,CASSDIRGFRAFF
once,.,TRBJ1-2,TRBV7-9,TGTGCCAGCAGCTTAGTAGCAGGGAGAGGCTATGGCTACACCTTC,CASSLVAGRGYGYTF
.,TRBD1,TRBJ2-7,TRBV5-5,TGTGCCAGCAGCTTGGAAGAGACAGGGGCCGAGCAGTACTTC,CASSLEETGAEQYF
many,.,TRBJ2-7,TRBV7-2,TGTGCCAGCAGCACAGACAAGTACGAGCAGTACTTC,CASSTDKYEQYF
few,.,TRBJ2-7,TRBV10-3,TGTGCCATCAGCTCTAGCTACGAGCAGTACTTC,CAISSSYEQYF
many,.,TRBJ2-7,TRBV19,TGTGCCAGTAGTCCCGCCGGGACTGCACACGAGCAGTACTTC,CASSPAGTAHEQYF